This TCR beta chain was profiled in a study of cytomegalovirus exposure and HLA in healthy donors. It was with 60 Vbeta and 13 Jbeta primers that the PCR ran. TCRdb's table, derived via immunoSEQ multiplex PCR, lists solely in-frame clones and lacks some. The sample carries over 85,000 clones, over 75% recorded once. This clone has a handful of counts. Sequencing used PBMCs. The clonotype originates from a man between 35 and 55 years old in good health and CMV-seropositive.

The CDR3 protein is CASIVGDQETQYF. CDR3 sequence (DNA): TGTGCCAGCATAGTAGGAGATCAAGAGACCCAGTACTTC. The chain is built from TRBV2 and TRBJ2-5; D uncertain. V lost 7 bases and J lost 2, with 11 bases in between. The germline V gene encodes CDR1 SNHLY and CDR2 FYNNEI. The CDR3 has 13 residues.